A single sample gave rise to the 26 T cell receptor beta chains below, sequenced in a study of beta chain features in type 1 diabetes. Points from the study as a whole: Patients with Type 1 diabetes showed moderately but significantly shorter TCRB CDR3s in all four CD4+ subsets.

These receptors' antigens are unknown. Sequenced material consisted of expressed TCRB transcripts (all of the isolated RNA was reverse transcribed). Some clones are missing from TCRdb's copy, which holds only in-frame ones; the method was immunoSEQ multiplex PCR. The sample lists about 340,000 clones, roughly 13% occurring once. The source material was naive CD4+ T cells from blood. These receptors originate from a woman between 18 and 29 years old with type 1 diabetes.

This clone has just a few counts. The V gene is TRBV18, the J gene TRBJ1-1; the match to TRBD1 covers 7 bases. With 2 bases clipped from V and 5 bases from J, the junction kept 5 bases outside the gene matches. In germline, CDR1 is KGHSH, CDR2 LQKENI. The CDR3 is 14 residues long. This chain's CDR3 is CASSPRGRGTEAFF. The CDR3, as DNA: TGTGCCAGCTCACCAAGGGGGCGCGGGACTGAAGCTTTCTTT.

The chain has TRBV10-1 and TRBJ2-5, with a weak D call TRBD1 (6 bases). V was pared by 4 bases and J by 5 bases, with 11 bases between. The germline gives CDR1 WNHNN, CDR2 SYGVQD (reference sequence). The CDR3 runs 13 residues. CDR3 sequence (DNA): TGCGCCAGCAGTGCCGCAGGGGCTGAGACCCAGTACTTC. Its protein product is CASSAAGAETQYF.

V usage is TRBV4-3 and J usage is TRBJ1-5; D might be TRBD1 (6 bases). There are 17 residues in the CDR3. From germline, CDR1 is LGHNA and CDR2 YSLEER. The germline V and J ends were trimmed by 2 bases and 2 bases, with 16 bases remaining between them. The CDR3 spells CASSQQFRGHGNQPQHF. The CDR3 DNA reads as TGCGCCAGCAGCCAACAATTCAGGGGACATGGCAATCAGCCCCAGCATTTT.

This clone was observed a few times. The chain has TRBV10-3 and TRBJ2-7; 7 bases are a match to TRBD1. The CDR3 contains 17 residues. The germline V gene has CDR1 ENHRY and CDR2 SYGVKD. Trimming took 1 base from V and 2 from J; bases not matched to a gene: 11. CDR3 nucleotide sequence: TGTGCCATCAGTGAGTTAAAGGGGGCGTATTATCCCTACGAGCAGTACGTC. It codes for CAISELKGAYYPYEQYV.

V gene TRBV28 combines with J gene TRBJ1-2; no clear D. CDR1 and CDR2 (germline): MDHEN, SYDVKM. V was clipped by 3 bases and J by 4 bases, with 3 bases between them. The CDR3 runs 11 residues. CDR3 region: CASSLSYGYTF. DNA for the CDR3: TGTGCCAGCAGTTTGAGCTATGGCTACACCTTC.

In DNA form, the CDR3 reads TGTGCCACCACTAGAGACTCCTACAATGAGCAGTTCTTC. Protein product: CATTRDSYNEQFF. The chain is built from TRBV19 and TRBJ2-1; possible D gene TRBD2, 5 bases. Trimming left V 10 bases short and J 0 bases short, with 10 bases between. The germline gives CDR1 LNHDA, CDR2 SQIVND (reference sequence). The CDR3 totals 13 residues.

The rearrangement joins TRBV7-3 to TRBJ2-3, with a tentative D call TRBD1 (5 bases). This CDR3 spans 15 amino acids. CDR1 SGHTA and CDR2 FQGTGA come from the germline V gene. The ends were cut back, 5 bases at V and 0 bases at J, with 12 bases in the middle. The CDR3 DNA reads TGTGCCAGCAGCCCCGGCAGGGCGAGCACAGATACGCAGTATTTT. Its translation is CASSPGRASTDTQYF.

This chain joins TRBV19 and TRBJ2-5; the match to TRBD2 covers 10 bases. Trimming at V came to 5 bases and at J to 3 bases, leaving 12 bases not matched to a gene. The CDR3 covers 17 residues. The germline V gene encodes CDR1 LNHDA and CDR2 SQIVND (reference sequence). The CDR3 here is CASSENIGLAVKETQYF. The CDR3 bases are TGTGCCAGTAGTGAAAACATTGGACTAGCGGTAAAAGAGACCCAGTACTTC.

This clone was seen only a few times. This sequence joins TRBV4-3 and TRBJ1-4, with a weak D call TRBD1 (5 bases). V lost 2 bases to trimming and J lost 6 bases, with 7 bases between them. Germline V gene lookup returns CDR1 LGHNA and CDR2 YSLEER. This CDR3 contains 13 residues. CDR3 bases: TGCGCCAGCAGCCAACAGGGCGATGAAAAACTGTTTTTT. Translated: CASSQQGDEKLFF.

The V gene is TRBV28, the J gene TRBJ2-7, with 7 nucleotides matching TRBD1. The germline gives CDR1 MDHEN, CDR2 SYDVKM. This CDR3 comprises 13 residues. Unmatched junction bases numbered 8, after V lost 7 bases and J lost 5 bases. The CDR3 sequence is CASTSYTGDEQYF. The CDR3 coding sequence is TGTGCCAGCACCTCGTATACAGGGGACGAGCAGTACTTC. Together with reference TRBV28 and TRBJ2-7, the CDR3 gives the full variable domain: DVKVTQSSRYLVKRTGEKVFLECVQDMDHENMFWYRQDPGLGLRLIYFSYDVKMKEKGDIPEGYSVSREKKERFSLILESASTNQTSMYLCASTSYTGDEQYFGPGTRLTVT.

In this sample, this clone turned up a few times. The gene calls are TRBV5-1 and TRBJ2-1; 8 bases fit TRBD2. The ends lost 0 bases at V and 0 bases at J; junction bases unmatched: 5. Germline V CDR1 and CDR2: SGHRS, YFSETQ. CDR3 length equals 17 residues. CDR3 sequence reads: CASSLGLTSGSYNEQFF. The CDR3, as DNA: TGCGCCAGCAGCTTGGGATTAACTAGCGGCTCCTACAATGAGCAGTTCTTC.

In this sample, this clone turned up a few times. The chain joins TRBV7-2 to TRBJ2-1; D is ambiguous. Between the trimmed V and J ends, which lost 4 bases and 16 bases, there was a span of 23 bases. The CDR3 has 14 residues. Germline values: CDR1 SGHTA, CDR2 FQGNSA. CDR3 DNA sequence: TGTGCCAGCAGCTACTCCCTGGGCTATCTTGGTGCATTCTTC. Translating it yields CASSYSLGYLGAFF.

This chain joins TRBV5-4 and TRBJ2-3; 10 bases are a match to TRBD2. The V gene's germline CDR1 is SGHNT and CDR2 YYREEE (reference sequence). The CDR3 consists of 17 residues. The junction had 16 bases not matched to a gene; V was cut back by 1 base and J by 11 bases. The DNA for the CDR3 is TGTGCCAGCAGCTTGCTGCCTAGCGGGAGAGGGGGCCAGGGGCAGTATTTT. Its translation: CASSLLPSGRGGQGQYF.

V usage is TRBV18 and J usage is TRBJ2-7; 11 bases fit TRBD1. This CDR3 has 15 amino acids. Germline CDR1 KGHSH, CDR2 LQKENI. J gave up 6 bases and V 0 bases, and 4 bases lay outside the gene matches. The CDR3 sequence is CASSPPGTGGGEQYF. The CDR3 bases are TGTGCCAGCTCACCACCGGGGACAGGGGGAGGCGAGCAGTACTTC.

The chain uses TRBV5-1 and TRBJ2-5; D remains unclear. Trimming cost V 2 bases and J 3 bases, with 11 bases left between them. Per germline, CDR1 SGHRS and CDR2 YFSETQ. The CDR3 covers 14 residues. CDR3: CASSFMAVEETQYF. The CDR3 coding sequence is TGCGCCAGCAGCTTCATGGCGGTCGAAGAGACCCAGTACTTC.

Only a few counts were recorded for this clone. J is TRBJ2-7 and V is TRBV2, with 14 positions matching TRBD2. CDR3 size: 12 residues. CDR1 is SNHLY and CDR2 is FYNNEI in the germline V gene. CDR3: CASSDPGLAGDV. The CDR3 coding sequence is TGTGCCAGCAGCGATCCGGGACTAGCGGGAGACGTC.

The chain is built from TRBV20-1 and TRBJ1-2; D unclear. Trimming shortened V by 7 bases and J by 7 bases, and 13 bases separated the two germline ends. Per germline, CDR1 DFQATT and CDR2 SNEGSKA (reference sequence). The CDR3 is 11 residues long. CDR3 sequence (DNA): TGCAGTGTCCTGACGGCGGGTGGCTACACCTTC. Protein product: CSVLTAGGYTF.

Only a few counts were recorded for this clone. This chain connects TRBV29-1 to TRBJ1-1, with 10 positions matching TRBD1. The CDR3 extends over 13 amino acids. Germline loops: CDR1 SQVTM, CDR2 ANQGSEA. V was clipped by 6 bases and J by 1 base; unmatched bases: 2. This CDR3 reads CSVRDRGNTEAFF. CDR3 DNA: TGCAGCGTGCGGGACAGGGGGAACACTGAAGCTTTCTTT. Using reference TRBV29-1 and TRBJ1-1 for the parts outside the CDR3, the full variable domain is SAVISQKPSRDICQRGTSLTIQCQVDSQVTMMFWYRQQPGQSLTLIATANQGSEATYESGFVIDKFPISRPNLTFSTLTVSNMSPEDSSIYLCSVRDRGNTEAFFGQGTRLTVV.

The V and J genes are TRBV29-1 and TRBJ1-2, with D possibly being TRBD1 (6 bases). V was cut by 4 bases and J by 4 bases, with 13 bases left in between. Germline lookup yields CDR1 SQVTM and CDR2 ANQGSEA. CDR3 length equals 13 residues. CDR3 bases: TGCAGCGTTGGGGCAGGGGAGACCTATGGCTACACCTTC. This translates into CSVGAGETYGYTF.

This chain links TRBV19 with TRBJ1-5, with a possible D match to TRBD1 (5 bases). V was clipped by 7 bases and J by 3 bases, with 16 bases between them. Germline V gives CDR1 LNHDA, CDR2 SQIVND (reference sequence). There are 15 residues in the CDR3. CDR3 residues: CASNRRGAYNQPQHF. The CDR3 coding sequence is TGTGCCAGTAATAGGCGTGGGGCGTACAATCAGCCCCAGCATTTT.

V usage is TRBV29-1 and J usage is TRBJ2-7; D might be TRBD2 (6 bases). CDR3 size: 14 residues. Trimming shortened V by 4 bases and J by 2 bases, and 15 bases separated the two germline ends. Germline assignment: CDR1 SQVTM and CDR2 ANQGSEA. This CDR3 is CSVAVGTPTYEQYF. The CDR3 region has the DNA TGCAGCGTTGCGGTCGGGACTCCGACCTACGAGCAGTACTTC.

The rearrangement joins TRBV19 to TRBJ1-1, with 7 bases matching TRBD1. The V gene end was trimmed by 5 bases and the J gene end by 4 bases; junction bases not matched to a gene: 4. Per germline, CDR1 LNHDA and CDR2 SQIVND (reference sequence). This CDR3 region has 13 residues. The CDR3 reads CASSSGTVTEAFF. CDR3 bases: TGTGCCAGTAGTTCCGGGACAGTCACTGAAGCTTTCTTT. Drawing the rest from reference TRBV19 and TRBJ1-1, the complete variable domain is DGGITQSPKYLFRKEGQNVTLSCEQNLNHDAMYWYRQDPGQGLRLIYYSQIVNDFQKGDIAEGYSVSREKKESFPLTVTSAQKNPTAFYLCASSSGTVTEAFFGQGTRLTVV.

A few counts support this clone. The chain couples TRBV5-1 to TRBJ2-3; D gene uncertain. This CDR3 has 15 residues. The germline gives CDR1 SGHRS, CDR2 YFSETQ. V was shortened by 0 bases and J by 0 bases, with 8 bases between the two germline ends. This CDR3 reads CASSLVLVSTDTQYF. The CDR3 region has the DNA TGCGCCAGCAGCTTGGTGCTAGTCAGCACAGATACGCAGTATTTT.

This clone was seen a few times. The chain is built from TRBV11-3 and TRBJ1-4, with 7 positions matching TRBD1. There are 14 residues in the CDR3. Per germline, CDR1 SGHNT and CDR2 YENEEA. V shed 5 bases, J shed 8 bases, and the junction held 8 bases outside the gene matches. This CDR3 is CASSTRQGEEKLFF. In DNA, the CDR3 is TGTGCCAGCAGCACCCGACAGGGAGAGGAAAAACTGTTTTTT. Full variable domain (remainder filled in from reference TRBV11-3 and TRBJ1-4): EAGVVQSPRYKIIEKKQPVAFWCNPISGHNTLYWYLQNLGQGPELLIRYENEEAVDDSQLPKDRFSAERLKGVDSTLKIQPAELGDSAVYLCASSTRQGEEKLFFGSGTQLSVL.

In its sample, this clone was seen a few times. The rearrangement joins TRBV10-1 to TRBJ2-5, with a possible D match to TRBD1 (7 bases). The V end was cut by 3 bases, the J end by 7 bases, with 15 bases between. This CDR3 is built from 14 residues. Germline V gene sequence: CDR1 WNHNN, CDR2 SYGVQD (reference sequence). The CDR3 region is CASSDSGTAGTQYF. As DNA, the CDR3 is TGCGCCAGCAGTGACTCCGGGACAGCGGGGACCCAGTACTTC.

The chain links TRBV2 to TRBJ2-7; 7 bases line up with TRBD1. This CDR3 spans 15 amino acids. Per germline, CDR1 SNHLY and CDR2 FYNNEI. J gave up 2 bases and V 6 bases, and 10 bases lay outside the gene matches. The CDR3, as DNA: TGTGCCAGCAGAGCCCGGGACAGTCCGGCCTACGAGCAGTACTTC. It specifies CASRARDSPAYEQYF.